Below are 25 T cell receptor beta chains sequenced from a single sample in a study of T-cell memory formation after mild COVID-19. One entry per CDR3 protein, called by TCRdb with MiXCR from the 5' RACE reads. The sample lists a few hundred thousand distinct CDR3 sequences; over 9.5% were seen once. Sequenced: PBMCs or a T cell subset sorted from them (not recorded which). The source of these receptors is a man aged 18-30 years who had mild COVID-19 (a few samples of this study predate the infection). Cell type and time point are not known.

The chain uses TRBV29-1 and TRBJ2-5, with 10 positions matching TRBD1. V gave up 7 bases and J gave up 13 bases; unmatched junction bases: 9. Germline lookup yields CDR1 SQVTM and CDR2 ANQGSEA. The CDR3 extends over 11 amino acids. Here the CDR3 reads CSALGTGEPYF. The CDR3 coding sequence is TGCAGCGCACTAGGGACAGGGGAGCCGTACTTC.

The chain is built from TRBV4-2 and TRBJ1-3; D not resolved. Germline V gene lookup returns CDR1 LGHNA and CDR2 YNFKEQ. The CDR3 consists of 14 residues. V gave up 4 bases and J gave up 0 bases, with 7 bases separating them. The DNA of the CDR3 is TGTGCCAGCAGCCCACAGAGCTCTGGAAACACCATATATTTT. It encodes CASSPQSSGNTIYF.

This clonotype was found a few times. This chain's CDR3 is CASSLIGIYEQYV. As DNA, the CDR3 is TGTGCCAGCAGTTTGATAGGGATCTACGAGCAGTACGTC. The gene calls are TRBV12-3 or TRBV12-4 and TRBJ2-7, with no clear D. V was trimmed by 3 bases and J by 3 bases, leaving 9 bases between them. The CDR3 runs 13 residues.

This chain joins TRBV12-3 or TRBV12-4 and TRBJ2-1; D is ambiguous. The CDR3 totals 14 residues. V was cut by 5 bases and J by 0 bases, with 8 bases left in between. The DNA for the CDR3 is TGTGCCAGCAGTAACAGCGACTCCTACAATGAGCAGTTCTTC. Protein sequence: CASSNSDSYNEQFF.

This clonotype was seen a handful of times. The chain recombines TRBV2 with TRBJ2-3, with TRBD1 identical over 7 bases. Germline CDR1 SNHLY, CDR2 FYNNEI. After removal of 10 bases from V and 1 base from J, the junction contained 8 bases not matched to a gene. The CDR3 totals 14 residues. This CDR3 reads CATAGTAGTDTQYF. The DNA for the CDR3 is TGTGCCACCGCTGGGACAGCCGGCACAGATACGCAGTATTTT.

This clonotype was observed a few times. The CDR3 protein is CASRRLAGTGELFF. For the CDR3, the DNA is TGTGCCAGCAGAAGACTAGCGGGGACCGGGGAGCTGTTTTTT. The J gene is TRBJ2-2, the V gene TRBV2; 11 nucleotides match TRBD2. This CDR3 comprises 14 residues. V lost 6 bases and J lost 5; bases outside the gene matches: 2. The germline V gene encodes CDR1 SNHLY and CDR2 FYNNEI.

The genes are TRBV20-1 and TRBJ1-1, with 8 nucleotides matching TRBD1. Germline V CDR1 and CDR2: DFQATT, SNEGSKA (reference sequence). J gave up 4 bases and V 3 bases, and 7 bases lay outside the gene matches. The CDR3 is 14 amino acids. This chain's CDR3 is CSARAPGTGTEAFF. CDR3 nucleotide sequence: TGCAGTGCTAGGGCCCCGGGGACAGGCACTGAAGCTTTCTTT.

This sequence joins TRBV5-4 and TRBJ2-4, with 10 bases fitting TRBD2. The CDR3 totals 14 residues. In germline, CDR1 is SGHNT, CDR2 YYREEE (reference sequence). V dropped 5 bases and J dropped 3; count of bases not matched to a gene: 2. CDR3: CASSLAGVKNIQYF. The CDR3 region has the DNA TGTGCCAGCAGTCTAGCGGGGGTCAAAAACATTCAGTACTTC.

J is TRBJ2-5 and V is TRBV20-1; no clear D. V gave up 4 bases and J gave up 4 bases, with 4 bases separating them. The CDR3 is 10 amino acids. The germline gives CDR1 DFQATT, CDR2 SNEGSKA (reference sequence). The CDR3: CSATLETQYF. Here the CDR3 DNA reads TGCAGTGCTACCCTAGAGACCCAGTACTTC.

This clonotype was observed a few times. The CDR3 spells CASSLKREETQYF. The CDR3 DNA reads TGTGCCAGCAGTTTGAAAAGGGAAGAGACCCAGTACTTC. The genes are TRBV12-3 or TRBV12-4 and TRBJ2-5, with D unresolved. The CDR3 is 13 residues long. Trimming shortened V by 3 bases and J by 3 bases, and 8 bases separated the two germline ends.

The DNA for the CDR3 is TGTGCCACGGGACAGGTCTGGGTCGAGCAGTACGTC. This translates into CATGQVWVEQYV. The V and J genes are TRBV12-3 or TRBV12-4 and TRBJ2-7; 8 positions agree with TRBD1. This CDR3 has 12 residues. V shed 10 bases, J shed 6 bases, and the junction held 8 bases outside the gene matches.

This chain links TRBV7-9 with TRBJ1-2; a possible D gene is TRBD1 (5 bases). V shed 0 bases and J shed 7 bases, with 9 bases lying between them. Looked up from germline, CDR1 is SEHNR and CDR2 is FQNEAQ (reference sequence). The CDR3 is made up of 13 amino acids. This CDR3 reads CASSLAPRGGYTF. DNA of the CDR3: TGTGCCAGCAGCTTAGCCCCGAGGGGTGGCTACACCTTC.

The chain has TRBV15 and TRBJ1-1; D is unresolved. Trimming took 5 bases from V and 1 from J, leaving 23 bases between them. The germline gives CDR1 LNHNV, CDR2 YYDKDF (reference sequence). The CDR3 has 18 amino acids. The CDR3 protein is CATSEMKGHHLRNTEAFF. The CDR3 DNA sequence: TGTGCCACCAGCGAGATGAAGGGCCACCACTTAAGGAACACTGAAGCTTTCTTT.

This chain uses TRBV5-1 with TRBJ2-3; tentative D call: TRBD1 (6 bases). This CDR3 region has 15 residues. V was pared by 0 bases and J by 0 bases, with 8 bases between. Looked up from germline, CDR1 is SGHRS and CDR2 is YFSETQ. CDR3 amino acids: CASSLGDRSTDTQYF. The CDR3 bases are TGCGCCAGCAGCTTGGGTGACAGGAGCACAGATACGCAGTATTTT. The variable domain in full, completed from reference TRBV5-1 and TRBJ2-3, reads KAGVTQTPRYLIKTRGQQVTLSCSPISGHRSVSWYQQTPGQGLQFLFEYFSETQRNKGNFPGRFSGRQFSNSRSEMNVSTLELGDSALYLCASSLGDRSTDTQYFGPGTRLTVL.

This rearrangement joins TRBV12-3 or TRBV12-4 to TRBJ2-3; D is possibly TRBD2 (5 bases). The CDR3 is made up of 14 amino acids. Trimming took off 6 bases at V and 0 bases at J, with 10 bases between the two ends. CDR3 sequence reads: CASSGLRSTDTQYF. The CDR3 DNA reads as TGTGCCAGCAGCGGACTGAGAAGCACAGATACGCAGTATTTT.

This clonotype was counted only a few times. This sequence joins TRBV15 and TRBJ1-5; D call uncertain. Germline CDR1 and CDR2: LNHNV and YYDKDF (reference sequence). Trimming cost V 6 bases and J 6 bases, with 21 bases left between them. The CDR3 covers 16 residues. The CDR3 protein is CATSLSLGREGQPQHF. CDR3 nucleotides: TGTGCCACCAGTTTGAGCCTGGGAAGGGAGGGTCAGCCCCAGCATTTT.

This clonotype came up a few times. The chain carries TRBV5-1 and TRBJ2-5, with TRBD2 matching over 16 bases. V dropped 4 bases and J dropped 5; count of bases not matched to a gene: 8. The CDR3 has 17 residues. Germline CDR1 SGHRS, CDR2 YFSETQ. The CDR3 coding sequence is TGCGCCAGCAGCGATGGGACTAGCGGGGGGGCCCGGGAGACCCAGTACTTC. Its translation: CASSDGTSGGARETQYF.

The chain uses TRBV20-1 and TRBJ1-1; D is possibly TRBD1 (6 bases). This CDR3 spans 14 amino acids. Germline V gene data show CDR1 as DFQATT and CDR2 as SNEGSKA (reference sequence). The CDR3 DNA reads TGCAGCCCAAGCTCAGGGGCAGGTCTCACTGAAGCTTTCTTT. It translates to CSPSSGAGLTEAFF.

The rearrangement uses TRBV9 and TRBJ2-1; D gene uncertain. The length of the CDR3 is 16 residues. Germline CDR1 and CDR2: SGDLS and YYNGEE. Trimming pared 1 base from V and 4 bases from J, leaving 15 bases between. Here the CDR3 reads CASSVLGRNEYNEQFF. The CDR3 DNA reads TGTGCCAGCAGCGTACTGGGCAGGAATGAGTACAATGAGCAGTTCTTC. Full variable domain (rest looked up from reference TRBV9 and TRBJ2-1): DSGVTQTPKHLITATGQRVTLRCSPRSGDLSVYWYQQSLDQGLQFLIQYYNGEERAKGNILERFSAQQFPDLHSELNLSSLELGDSALYFCASSVLGRNEYNEQFFGPGTRLTVL.

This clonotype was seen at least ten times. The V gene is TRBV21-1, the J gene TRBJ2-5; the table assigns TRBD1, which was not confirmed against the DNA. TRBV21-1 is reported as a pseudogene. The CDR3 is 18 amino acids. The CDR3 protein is CASSKEYRGQGSQETQYF. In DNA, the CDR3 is TGTGCCAGCAGCAAAGAGTATAGAGGACAGGGATCCCAAGAGACCCAGTACTTC.

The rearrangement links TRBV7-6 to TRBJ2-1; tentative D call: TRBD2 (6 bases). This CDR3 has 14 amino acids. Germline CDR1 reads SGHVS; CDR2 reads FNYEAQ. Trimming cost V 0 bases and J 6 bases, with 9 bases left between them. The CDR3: CASSLASLANEQFF. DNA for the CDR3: TGTGCCAGCAGCTTAGCGTCACTAGCCAATGAGCAGTTCTTC.

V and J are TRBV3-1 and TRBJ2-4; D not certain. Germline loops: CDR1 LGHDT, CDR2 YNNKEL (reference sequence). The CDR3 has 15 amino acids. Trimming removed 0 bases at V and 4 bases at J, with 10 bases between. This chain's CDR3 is CASSQDLVPKNIQYF. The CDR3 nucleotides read TGTGCCAGCAGCCAAGATTTAGTCCCGAAAAACATTCAGTACTTC.

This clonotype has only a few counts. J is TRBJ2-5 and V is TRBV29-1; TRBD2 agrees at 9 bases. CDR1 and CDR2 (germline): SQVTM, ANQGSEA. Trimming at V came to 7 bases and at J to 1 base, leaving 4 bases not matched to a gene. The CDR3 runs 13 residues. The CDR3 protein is CSARRGGQETQYF. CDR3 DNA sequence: TGCAGCGCCCGGCGGGGGGGCCAAGAGACCCAGTACTTC.

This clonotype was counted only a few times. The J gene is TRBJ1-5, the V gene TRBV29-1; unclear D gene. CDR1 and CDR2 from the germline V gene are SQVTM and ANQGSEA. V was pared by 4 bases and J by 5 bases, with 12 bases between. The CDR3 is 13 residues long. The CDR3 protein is CSVAGRRDQPQHF. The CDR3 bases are TGCAGCGTTGCTGGCCGGAGGGATCAGCCCCAGCATTTT.

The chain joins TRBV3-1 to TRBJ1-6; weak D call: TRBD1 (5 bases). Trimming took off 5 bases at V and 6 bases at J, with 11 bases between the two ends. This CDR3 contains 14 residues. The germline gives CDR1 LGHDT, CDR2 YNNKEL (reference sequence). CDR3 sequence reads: CASSLRQTNSPLHF. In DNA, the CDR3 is TGTGCCAGCAGCTTACGACAGACTAATTCACCCCTCCACTTT. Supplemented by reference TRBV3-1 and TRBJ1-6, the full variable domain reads DTAVSQTPKYLVTQMGNDKSIKCEQNLGHDTMYWYKQDSKKFLKIMFSYNNKELIINETVPNRFSPKSPDKAHLNLHINSLELGDSAVYFCASSLRQTNSPLHFGNGTRLTVT.